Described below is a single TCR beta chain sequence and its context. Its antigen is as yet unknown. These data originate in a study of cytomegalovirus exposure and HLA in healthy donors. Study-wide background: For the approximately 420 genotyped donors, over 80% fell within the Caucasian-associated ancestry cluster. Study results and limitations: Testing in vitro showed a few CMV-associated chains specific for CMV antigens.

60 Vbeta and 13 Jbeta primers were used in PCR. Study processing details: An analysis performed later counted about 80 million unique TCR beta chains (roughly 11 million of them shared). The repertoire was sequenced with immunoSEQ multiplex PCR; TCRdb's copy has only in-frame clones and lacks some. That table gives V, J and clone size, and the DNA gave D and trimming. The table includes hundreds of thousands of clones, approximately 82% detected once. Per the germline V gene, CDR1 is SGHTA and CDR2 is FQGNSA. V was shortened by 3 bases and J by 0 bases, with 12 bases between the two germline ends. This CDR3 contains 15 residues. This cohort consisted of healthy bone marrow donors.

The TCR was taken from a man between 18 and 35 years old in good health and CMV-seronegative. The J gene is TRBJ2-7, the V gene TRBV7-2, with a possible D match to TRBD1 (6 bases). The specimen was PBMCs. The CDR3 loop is CASSLDRTASYEQYF. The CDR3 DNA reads TGTGCCAGCAGCTTGGATAGGACAGCCTCCTACGAGCAGTACTTC.